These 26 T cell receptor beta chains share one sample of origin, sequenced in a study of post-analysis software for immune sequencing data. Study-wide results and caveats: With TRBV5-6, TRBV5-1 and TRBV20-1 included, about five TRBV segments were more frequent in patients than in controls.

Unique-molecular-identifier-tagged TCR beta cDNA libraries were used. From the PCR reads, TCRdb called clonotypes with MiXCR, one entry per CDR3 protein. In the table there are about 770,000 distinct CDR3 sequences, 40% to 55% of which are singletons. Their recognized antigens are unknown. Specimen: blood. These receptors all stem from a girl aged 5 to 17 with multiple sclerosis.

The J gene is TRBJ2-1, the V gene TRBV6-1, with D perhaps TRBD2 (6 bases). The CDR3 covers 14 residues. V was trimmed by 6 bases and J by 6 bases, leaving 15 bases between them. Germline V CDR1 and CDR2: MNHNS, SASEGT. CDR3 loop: CASSEKGLRNEQFF. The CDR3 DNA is TGTGCCAGCAGCGAAAAGGGACTCCGCAATGAGCAGTTCTTC.

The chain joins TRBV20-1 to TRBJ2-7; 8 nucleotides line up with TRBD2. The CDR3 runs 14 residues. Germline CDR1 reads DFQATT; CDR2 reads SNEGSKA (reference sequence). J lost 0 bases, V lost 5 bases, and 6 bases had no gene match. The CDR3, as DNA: TGCAGTGCTCAAGCGGGAGACAACTCCTACGAGCAGTACTTC. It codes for CSAQAGDNSYEQYF.

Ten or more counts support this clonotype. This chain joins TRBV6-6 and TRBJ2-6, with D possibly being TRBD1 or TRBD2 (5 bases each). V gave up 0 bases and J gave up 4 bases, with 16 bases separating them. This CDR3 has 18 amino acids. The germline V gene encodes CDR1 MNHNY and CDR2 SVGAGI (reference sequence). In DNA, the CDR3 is TGTGCCAGCAGTTACTCGGATAGGGGTTCGGGAGGGGCCAACGTCCTGACTTTC. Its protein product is CASSYSDRGSGGANVLTF.

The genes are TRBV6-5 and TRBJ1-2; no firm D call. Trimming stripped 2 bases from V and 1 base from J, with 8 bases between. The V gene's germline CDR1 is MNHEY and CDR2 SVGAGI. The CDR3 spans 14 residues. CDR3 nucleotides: TGTGCCAGCAGTTACGGGCGGGGTAACTATGGCTACACCTTC. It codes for CASSYGRGNYGYTF.

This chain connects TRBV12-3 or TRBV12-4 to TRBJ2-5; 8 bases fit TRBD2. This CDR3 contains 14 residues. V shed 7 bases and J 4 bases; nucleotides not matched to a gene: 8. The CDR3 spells CASTRGTSGETQYF. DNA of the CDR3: TGTGCCAGCACTCGTGGGACTAGTGGAGAGACCCAGTACTTC.

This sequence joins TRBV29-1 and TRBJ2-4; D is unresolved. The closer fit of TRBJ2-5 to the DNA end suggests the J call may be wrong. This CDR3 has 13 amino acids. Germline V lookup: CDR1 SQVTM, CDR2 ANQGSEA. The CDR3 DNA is TGCAGCGTGTCTCGGGCCCCCCGAGAGACCCAGTACTTC. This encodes CSVSRAPRETQYF.

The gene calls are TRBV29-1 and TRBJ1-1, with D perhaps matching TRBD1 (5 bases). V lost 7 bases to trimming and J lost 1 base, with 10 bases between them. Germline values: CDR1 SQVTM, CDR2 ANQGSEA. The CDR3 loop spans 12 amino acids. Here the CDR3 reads CSAQARNTEAFF. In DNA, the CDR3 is TGCAGCGCACAGGCGAGGAACACTGAAGCTTTCTTT.

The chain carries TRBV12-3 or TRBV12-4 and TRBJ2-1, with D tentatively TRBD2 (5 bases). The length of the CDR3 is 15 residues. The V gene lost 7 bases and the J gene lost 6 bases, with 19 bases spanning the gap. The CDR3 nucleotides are TGTGCCAGCACTAAGAGGGCCAAGTCGGGCAATGAGCAGTTCTTC. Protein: CASTKRAKSGNEQFF.

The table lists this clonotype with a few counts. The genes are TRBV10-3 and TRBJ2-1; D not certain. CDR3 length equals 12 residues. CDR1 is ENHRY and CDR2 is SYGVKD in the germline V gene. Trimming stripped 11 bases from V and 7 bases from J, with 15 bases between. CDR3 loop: CAYTDGLNEQFF. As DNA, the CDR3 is TGTGCCTACACGGACGGTCTGAATGAGCAGTTCTTC.

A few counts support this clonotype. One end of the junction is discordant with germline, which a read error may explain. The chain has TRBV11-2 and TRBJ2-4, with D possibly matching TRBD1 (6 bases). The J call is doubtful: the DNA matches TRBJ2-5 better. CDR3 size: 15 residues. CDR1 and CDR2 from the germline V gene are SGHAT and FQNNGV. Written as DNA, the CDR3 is TGTGCCAGCGACCGGGACACCACCCACCAAGGGACCCAGTACTTC. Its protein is CASDRDTTHQGTQYF.

CDR3 sequence reads: CASSEGASGPPGQEQFF. The CDR3 DNA is TGTGCCAGCAGCGAAGGCGCTAGCGGTCCTCCGGGGCAGGAGCAGTTCTTC. This chain uses TRBV7-2 with TRBJ2-1; 7 bases align to TRBD2. V was pared by 5 bases and J by 10 bases, with 20 bases of the junction left unmatched. From germline, CDR1 is SGHTA and CDR2 FQGNSA. The CDR3 is 17 amino acids. The full variable domain, in which reference TRBV7-2 and TRBJ2-1 provide the parts outside the CDR3, is GAGVSQSPSNKVTEKGKDVELRCDPISGHTALYWYRQSLGQGLEFLIYFQGNSAPDKSGLPSDRFSAERTGGSVSTLTIQRTQQEDSAVYLCASSEGASGPPGQEQFFGPGTRLTVL.

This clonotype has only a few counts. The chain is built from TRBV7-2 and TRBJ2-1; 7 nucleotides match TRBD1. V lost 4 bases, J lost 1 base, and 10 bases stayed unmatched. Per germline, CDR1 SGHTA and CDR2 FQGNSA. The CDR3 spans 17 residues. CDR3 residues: CASSSLYRGPSYNEQFF. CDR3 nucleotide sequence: TGTGCCAGCAGCTCCCTCTACAGGGGTCCTTCCTACAATGAGCAGTTCTTC.

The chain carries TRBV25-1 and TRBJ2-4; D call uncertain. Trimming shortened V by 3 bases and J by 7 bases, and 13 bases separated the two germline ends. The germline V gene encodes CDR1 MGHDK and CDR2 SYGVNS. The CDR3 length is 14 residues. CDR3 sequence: CASSDLHTDNIQYF. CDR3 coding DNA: TGTGCCAGCAGTGATCTGCATACCGACAACATTCAGTACTTC.

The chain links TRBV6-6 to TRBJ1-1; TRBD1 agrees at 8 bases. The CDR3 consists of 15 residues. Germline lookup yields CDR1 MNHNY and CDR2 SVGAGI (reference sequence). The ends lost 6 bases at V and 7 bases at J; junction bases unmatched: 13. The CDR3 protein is CASRGQGWAAGEAFF. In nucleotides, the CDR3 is TGTGCCAGCAGAGGACAGGGATGGGCAGCGGGTGAAGCTTTCTTT.

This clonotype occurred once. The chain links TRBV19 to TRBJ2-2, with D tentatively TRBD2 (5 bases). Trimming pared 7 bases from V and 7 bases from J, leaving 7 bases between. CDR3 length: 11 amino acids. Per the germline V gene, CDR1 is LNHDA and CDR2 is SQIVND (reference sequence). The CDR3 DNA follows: TGTGCCAGTACCCGGGGCGGGGAGCTGTTTTTT. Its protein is CASTRGGELFF.

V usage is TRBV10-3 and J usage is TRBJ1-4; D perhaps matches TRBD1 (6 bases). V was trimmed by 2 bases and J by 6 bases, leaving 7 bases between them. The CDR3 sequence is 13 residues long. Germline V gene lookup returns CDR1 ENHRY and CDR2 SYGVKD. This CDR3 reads CAISETGHEKLFF. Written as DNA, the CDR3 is TGTGCCATCAGTGAGACAGGGCATGAAAAACTGTTTTTT.

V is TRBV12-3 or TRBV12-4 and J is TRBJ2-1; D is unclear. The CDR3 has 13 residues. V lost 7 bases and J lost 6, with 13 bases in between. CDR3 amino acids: CASTKTLPNEQFF. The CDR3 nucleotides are TGTGCCAGCACTAAGACTCTGCCCAATGAGCAGTTCTTC.

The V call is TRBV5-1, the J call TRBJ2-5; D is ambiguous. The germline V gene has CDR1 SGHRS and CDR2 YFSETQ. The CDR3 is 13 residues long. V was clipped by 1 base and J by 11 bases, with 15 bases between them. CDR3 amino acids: CASSLPSPNEQYF. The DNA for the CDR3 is TGCGCCAGCAGCTTGCCTTCCCCAAATGAGCAGTACTTC.

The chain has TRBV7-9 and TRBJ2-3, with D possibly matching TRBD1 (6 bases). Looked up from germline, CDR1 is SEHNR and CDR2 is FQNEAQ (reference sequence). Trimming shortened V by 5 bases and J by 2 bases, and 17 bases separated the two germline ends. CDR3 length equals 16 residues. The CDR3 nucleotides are TGTGCCAGCAGCGCGACAGGTCGAGTAAACACAGATACGCAGTATTTT. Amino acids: CASSATGRVNTDTQYF.

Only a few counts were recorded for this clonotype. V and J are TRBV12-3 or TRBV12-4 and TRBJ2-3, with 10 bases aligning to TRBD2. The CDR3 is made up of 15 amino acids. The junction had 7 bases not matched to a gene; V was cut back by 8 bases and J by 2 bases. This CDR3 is CASGGLAAYTDTQYF. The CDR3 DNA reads TGTGCCAGCGGCGGACTAGCGGCCTACACAGATACGCAGTATTTT.

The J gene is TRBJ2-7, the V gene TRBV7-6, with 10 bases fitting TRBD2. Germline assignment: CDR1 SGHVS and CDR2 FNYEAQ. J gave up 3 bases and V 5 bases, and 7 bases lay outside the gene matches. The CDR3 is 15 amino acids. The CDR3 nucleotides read TGTGCCAGCAGCCCTAGCGGGAGTACCGGCTACGAGCAGTACTTC. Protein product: CASSPSGSTGYEQYF.

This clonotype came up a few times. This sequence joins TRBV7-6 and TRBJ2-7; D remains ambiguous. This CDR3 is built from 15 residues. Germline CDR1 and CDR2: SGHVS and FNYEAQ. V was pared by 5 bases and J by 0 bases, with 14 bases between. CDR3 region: CASSLRVGSSYEQYF. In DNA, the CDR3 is TGTGCCAGCAGCCTCCGGGTGGGCAGCTCCTACGAGCAGTACTTC.

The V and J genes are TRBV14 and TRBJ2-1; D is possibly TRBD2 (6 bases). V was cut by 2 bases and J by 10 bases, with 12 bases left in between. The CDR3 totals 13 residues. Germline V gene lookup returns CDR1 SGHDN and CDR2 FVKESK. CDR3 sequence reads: CASSQSGLWEQFF. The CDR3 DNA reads TGTGCCAGCAGCCAATCGGGACTCTGGGAGCAGTTCTTC.

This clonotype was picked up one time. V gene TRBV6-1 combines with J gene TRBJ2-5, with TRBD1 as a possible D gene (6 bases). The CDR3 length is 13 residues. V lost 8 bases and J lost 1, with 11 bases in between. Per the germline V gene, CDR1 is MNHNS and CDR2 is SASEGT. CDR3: CASANRVQETQYF. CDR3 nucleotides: TGTGCCAGCGCAAACAGGGTCCAAGAGACCCAGTACTTC.

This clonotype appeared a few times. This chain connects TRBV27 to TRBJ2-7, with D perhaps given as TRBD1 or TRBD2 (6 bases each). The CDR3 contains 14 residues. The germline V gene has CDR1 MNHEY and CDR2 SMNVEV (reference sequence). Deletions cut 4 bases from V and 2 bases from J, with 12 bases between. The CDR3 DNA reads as TGTGCCAGCAGTTCCCTTGGGGGGCCCTACGAGCAGTACTTC. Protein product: CASSSLGGPYEQYF.

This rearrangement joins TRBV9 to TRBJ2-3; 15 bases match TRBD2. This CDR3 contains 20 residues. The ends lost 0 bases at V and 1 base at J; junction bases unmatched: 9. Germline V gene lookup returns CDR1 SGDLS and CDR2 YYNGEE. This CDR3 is CASSVVGAGLAGGRTDTQYF. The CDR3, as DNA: TGTGCCAGCAGCGTAGTAGGGGCCGGACTAGCGGGAGGGCGCACAGATACGCAGTATTTT.